The 27 T cell receptor beta chains below all came from one sample that was sequenced in a study of shared clonotypes between healthy human individuals. Sequencing was performed with immunoSEQ multiplex PCR; in TCRdb, only in-frame clones are kept and a portion is missing. Of 2 million to 2.5 million clones detected, under 97% appear once; the ten largest clones hold 0.1% to 0.15%. The sequencing input was naive CD4+ T cells sorted from blood. As to subset: CD45RA+ positively selected. These receptors were obtained from a man between 18 and 35 years old in good health.

This clone was seen just once. This chain links TRBV18 with TRBJ1-3; D not resolved. The CDR3 runs to 16 residues. Germline V gene lookup returns CDR1 KGHSH and CDR2 LQKENI. Trimming took off 3 bases at V and 3 bases at J, with 15 bases between the two ends. For the CDR3, the DNA is TGTGCCAGCTCACCTTCCGAGGGAGCCCTTGGAAACACCATATATTTT. It yields the protein CASSPSEGALGNTIYF. The variable domain in full, completed from reference TRBV18 and TRBJ1-3, reads NAGVMQNPRHLVRRRGQEARLRCSPMKGHSHVYWYRQLPEEGLKFMVYLQKENIIDESGMPKERFSAEFPKEGPSILRIQQVVRGDSAAYFCASSPSEGALGNTIYFGEGSWLTVV.

The table lists this clone with a count of one. The V gene is TRBV28, the J gene TRBJ1-5, with a weak D call TRBD1 (5 bases). From germline, CDR1 is MDHEN and CDR2 SYDVKM. The CDR3 spans 14 residues. V lost 8 bases and J lost 1, with 12 bases in between. The CDR3 bases are TGTGCCAGCGGGGGGATGTGGAGCAATCAGCCCCAGCATTTT. It is translated as CASGGMWSNQPQHF. Combining the CDR3 with reference TRBV28 and TRBJ1-5 gives the whole variable domain DVKVTQSSRYLVKRTGEKVFLECVQDMDHENMFWYRQDPGLGLRLIYFSYDVKMKEKGDIPEGYSVSREKKERFSLILESASTNQTSMYLCASGGMWSNQPQHFGDGTRLSIL.

For this clone: Other DNA sequences of this sample code for an identical CDR3. The genes are TRBV20-1 and TRBJ2-5; D remains ambiguous. Trimming cost V 6 bases and J 3 bases, with 5 bases left between them. The CDR3 length is 10 residues. Germline CDR1 is DFQATT and CDR2 is SNEGSKA (reference sequence). CDR3 sequence reads: CSALKETQYF. The DNA of the CDR3 is TGCAGTGCCTTAAAAGAGACCCAGTACTTC.

The count of this clone is one. The chain recombines TRBV10-3 with TRBJ2-5; no clear D gene. CDR1 ENHRY and CDR2 SYGVKD come from the germline V gene. Trimming removed 3 bases from V and 4 bases from J, with 9 bases in between. This CDR3 is built from 13 residues. The DNA for the CDR3 is TGTGCCATCAGTGACAGTGATAGAGAGACCCAGTACTTC. This codes for CAISDSDRETQYF.

The gene calls are TRBV14 and TRBJ2-7; 8 bases are shared with TRBD2. Germline CDR1 and CDR2: SGHDN and FVKESK. V gave up 1 base and J gave up 6 bases; unmatched junction bases: 8. The CDR3 runs to 15 residues. CDR3 nucleotide sequence: TGTGCCAGCAGCCAAGGGGGCGGGAGGTTCCTCGAGCAGTACTTC. This sequence encodes CASSQGGGRFLEQYF. The variable domain in full, completed from reference TRBV14 and TRBJ2-7, reads EAGVTQFPSHSVIEKGQTVTLRCDPISGHDNLYWYRRVMGKEIKFLLHFVKESKQDESGMPNNRFLAERTGGTYSTLKVQPAELEDSGVYFCASSQGGGRFLEQYFGPGTRLTVT.

About this clone: This sample includes further DNA sequences coding for the same CDR3. The rearrangement uses TRBV7-2 and TRBJ2-7, with 8 bases identical to TRBD2. Losses at the gene ends were 2 bases for V and 0 bases for J; bases not matched to a gene: 3. This CDR3 contains 15 residues. From germline, CDR1 is SGHTA and CDR2 FQGNSA. CDR3 coding DNA: TGTGCCAGCAGCTTAAGCGGGGGCCTCTCCTACGAGCAGTACTTC. Encoded protein: CASSLSGGLSYEQYF.

J is TRBJ2-7 and V is TRBV5-6; D may be TRBD1 or TRBD2 (5 bases each). The CDR3 spans 13 residues. With 4 bases removed from V and 3 bases from J, the gap between germline ends came to 11 bases. Germline-derived CDR1 and CDR2 are SGHDT and YYEEEE. The CDR3 bases are TGTGCCAGCAGCAGGGACGGAAGCTACGAGCAGTACTTC. Translation gives CASSRDGSYEQYF.

The chain joins TRBV28 to TRBJ2-5, with a tentative D call TRBD1 (5 bases). This CDR3 has 13 residues. In germline, CDR1 is MDHEN, CDR2 SYDVKM. Trimming shortened V by 3 bases and J by 4 bases, and 9 bases separated the two germline ends. CDR3 amino acids: CASSFGAVETQYF. The CDR3 DNA reads as TGTGCCAGCAGTTTTGGGGCGGTAGAGACCCAGTACTTC.

This rearrangement joins TRBV5-1 to TRBJ2-2; D may be TRBD1 or TRBD2 (5 bases each). CDR1 and CDR2 (germline): SGHRS, YFSETQ. The CDR3 has 15 residues. Trimming stripped 4 bases from V and 1 base from J, with 11 bases between. CDR3 bases: TGCGCCAGCAGCCCCGGGACCATGAACACCGGGGAGCTGTTTTTT. Translated: CASSPGTMNTGELFF.

As concerns this clone: Other DNA sequences from this sample encode an identical CDR3 as well. The chain combines TRBV18 with TRBJ1-5; TRBD1 is a possible D gene (6 bases). Per germline, CDR1 KGHSH and CDR2 LQKENI. CDR3 size: 15 residues. Trimming pared 2 bases from V and 3 bases from J, leaving 11 bases between. The CDR3, as DNA: TGTGCCAGCTCACCATTGGCAGGGGACAATCAGCCCCAGCATTTT. Protein sequence: CASSPLAGDNQPQHF. Drawing the rest from reference TRBV18 and TRBJ1-5, the complete variable domain is NAGVMQNPRHLVRRRGQEARLRCSPMKGHSHVYWYRQLPEEGLKFMVYLQKENIIDESGMPKERFSAEFPKEGPSILRIQQVVRGDSAAYFCASSPLAGDNQPQHFGDGTRLSIL.

The chain is built from TRBV5-1 and TRBJ2-1, with D perhaps TRBD2 (5 bases). There are 12 residues in the CDR3. Germline lookup yields CDR1 SGHRS and CDR2 YFSETQ. Trimming stripped 7 bases from V and 8 bases from J, with 13 bases between. CDR3 protein: CASRLEGDEQFF. The DNA for the CDR3 is TGCGCCAGCCGGCTCGAGGGTGATGAGCAGTTCTTC.

CDR3 in DNA: TGTGCCAGCAGTCGGGGGGACCGAACCTACGAGCAGTACTTC. Amino acid sequence: CASSRGDRTYEQYF. The J gene is TRBJ2-7, the V gene TRBV6-5, with 7 bases aligning to TRBD2. V shed 5 bases and J 2 bases; nucleotides not matched to a gene: 6. The CDR3 has 14 residues. Looked up from germline, CDR1 is MNHEY and CDR2 is SVGAGI.

The rearrangement links TRBV30 to TRBJ2-1, with D perhaps matching TRBD2 (5 bases). This CDR3 comprises 15 residues. V was trimmed by 1 base and J by 0 bases, leaving 10 bases between them. From germline, CDR1 is GTSNPN and CDR2 SVGIG (reference sequence). Here the CDR3 reads CAWSGPAASYNEQFF. The CDR3 DNA reads TGTGCCTGGAGTGGACCAGCGGCCTCCTACAATGAGCAGTTCTTC.

The chain employs TRBV7-9 and TRBJ2-1, with 9 bases lining up with TRBD2. The ends lost 5 bases at V and 10 bases at J; junction bases unmatched: 15. Germline V gene lookup returns CDR1 SEHNR and CDR2 FQNEAQ (reference sequence). The CDR3 covers 16 residues. This chain's CDR3 is CASSHHSGGAAGEQFF. The CDR3, as DNA: TGTGCCAGCAGCCACCATAGCGGGGGCGCCGCCGGGGAGCAGTTCTTC.

The rearrangement uses TRBV28 and TRBJ1-4, with 7 positions matching TRBD1. This CDR3 is 12 amino acids long. V was pared by 8 bases and J by 5 bases, with 2 bases of the junction left unmatched. The germline gives CDR1 MDHEN, CDR2 SYDVKM. The CDR3 region is CASLTGNEKLFF. The CDR3 DNA follows: TGTGCCAGCCTGACAGGGAATGAAAAACTGTTTTTT.

The chain is built from TRBV2 and TRBJ1-2; D perhaps matches TRBD1 (5 bases). Trimming took 3 bases from V and 13 from J, leaving 15 bases between them. This CDR3 spans 12 amino acids. Germline CDR1 reads SNHLY; CDR2 reads FYNNEI. CDR3 DNA sequence: TGTGCCAGCAGTGAGGCCGCAGGGTTCCCCACCTTC. Translated, it gives CASSEAAGFPTF.

J is TRBJ2-5 and V is TRBV13, with 10 bases fitting TRBD1. Germline assignment: CDR1 PRHDT and CDR2 FYEKMQ (reference sequence). The CDR3 covers 14 residues. The ends lost 5 bases at V and 5 bases at J; junction bases unmatched: 5. The CDR3 DNA is TGTGCCAGCAGCCAGACAGGGGGCGCGGAGACCCAGTACTTC. Encoded protein: CASSQTGGAETQYF.

This chain connects TRBV7-2 to TRBJ2-7, with 14 bases identical to TRBD2. The CDR3 is 16 residues long. CDR1 and CDR2 (germline): SGHTA, FQGNSA. J lost 3 bases, V lost 5 bases, and 6 bases had no gene match. The CDR3 DNA is TGTGCCAGCAGCCACGGGGGGACTAGCGGGAGCTACGAGCAGTACTTC. It is translated as CASSHGGTSGSYEQYF. The full variable domain, with the rest looked up from reference TRBV7-2 and TRBJ2-7, is GAGVSQSPSNKVTEKGKDVELRCDPISGHTALYWYRQSLGQGLEFLIYFQGNSAPDKSGLPSDRFSAERTGGSVSTLTIQRTQQEDSAVYLCASSHGGTSGSYEQYFGPGTRLTVT.

This chain joins TRBV15 and TRBJ1-5, with TRBD1 identical over 8 bases. The V segment lost 5 bases and the J segment 0 bases; nucleotides outside the gene matches: 3. The CDR3 runs 15 residues. Germline V gene data show CDR1 as LNHNV and CDR2 as YYDKDF (reference sequence). The CDR3 reads CATSQGAFSNQPQHF. The CDR3, as DNA: TGTGCCACCAGCCAGGGGGCTTTTAGCAATCAGCCCCAGCATTTT.

J is TRBJ1-2 and V is TRBV5-1; D unclear. V shed 1 base and J shed 6 bases, with 7 bases lying between them. The CDR3 runs to 12 residues. Germline V gene data show CDR1 as SGHRS and CDR2 as YFSETQ. CDR3 DNA sequence: TGCGCCAGCAGCTTGAACAAGGATGGCTACACCTTC. Translation gives CASSLNKDGYTF. Looking up the rest from reference TRBV5-1 and TRBJ1-2 gives the full variable domain: KAGVTQTPRYLIKTRGQQVTLSCSPISGHRSVSWYQQTPGQGLQFLFEYFSETQRNKGNFPGRFSGRQFSNSRSEMNVSTLELGDSALYLCASSLNKDGYTFGSGTRLTVV.

This chain uses TRBV2 with TRBJ1-3; 7 positions match TRBD1. V dropped 4 bases and J dropped 0; count of bases not matched to a gene: 3. CDR3 length: 15 amino acids. Per germline, CDR1 SNHLY and CDR2 FYNNEI. The CDR3 sequence: CASSATGSSGNTIYF. The CDR3 region has the DNA TGTGCCAGCAGTGCGACAGGGAGCTCTGGAAACACCATATATTTT.

The chain is built from TRBV10-2 and TRBJ2-1; tentative D call: TRBD2 (7 bases). The V gene's germline CDR1 is WSHSY and CDR2 SAAADI. The CDR3 length is 15 residues. The V and J ends lost 6 bases and 7 bases respectively, with 19 bases between them. CDR3 coding DNA: TGCGCCAGCAGGGCCGGGGGCGGGAGTCGAAATGAGCAGTTCTTC. Its protein is CASRAGGGSRNEQFF.

This clone showed up just once. The chain joins TRBV5-1 to TRBJ1-6; possibly TRBD1 for D (5 bases). The CDR3 sequence is 15 residues long. Germline CDR1 reads SGHRS; CDR2 reads YFSETQ. V was shortened by 4 bases and J by 7 bases, with 15 bases between the two germline ends. The CDR3 is CASSTSGLENSPLHF. The CDR3 coding sequence is TGCGCCAGCAGCACGTCGGGACTGGAGAATTCACCCCTCCACTTT.

J is TRBJ2-5 and V is TRBV7-9; D may match TRBD1 or TRBD2 (6 bases each). Germline V gene data show CDR1 as SEHNR and CDR2 as FQNEAQ (reference sequence). This CDR3 has 15 amino acids. Trimming took off 11 bases at V and 0 bases at J, with 19 bases between the two ends. The CDR3 loop reads CAGVQWGAHQETQYF. The CDR3 DNA is TGTGCCGGGGTCCAGTGGGGGGCTCACCAAGAGACCCAGTACTTC. Full variable domain (remainder filled in from reference TRBV7-9 and TRBJ2-5): DTGVSQNPRHKITKRGQNVTFRCDPISEHNRLYWYRQTLGQGPEFLTYFQNEAQLEKSRLLSDRFSAERPKGSFSTLEIQRTEQGDSAMYLCAGVQWGAHQETQYFGPGTRLLVL.

The genes are TRBV7-9 and TRBJ2-1, with D perhaps TRBD2 (5 bases). In germline, CDR1 is SEHNR, CDR2 FQNEAQ (reference sequence). CDR3 size: 12 residues. Between the trimmed V and J ends, which lost 3 bases and 5 bases, there was a span of 5 bases. Here the CDR3 reads CASSLEDNEQFF. CDR3 coding DNA: TGTGCCAGCAGCTTGGAGGACAATGAGCAGTTCTTC.

V is TRBV4-1 and J is TRBJ1-3; weak D call: TRBD1 (5 bases). V was shortened by 4 bases and J by 4 bases, with 17 bases between the two germline ends. CDR1 and CDR2 (germline): MGHRA, YSYEKL. The CDR3 is made up of 16 amino acids. The CDR3 bases are TGCGCCAGCAGCCCGCTCGGGGCAGGGAAAGGAAACACCATATATTTT. Translated: CASSPLGAGKGNTIYF.

The chain couples TRBV11-2 to TRBJ2-7; 7 nucleotides agree with TRBD2. V was pared by 1 base and J by 3 bases, with 6 bases of the junction left unmatched. Germline V gene lookup returns CDR1 SGHAT and CDR2 FQNNGV. The CDR3 contains 15 residues. CDR3 DNA: TGTGCCAGCAGCTTAGTTTCGCGGGGGAGCTACGAGCAGTACTTC. It translates to CASSLVSRGSYEQYF. Filled out from reference TRBV11-2 and TRBJ2-7, the complete variable domain reads EAGVAQSPRYKIIEKRQSVAFWCNPISGHATLYWYQQILGQGPKLLIQFQNNGVVDDSQLPKDRFSAERLKGVDSTLKIQPAKLEDSAVYLCASSLVSRGSYEQYFGPGTRLTVT.